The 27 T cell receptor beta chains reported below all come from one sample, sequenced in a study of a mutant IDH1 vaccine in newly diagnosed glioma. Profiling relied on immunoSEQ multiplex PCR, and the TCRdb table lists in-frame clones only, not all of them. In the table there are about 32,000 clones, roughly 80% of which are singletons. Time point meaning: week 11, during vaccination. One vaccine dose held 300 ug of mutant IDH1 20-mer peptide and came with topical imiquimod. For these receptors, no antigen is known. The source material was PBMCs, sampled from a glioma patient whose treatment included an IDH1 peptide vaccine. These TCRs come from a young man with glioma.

CDR3 residues: CASSTGPNEKLFF. The CDR3 region has the DNA TGTGCCAGCAGCACAGGGCCGAATGAAAAACTGTTTTTT. The chain combines TRBV28 with TRBJ1-4; a weak D match, TRBD1 (6 bases). Germline V lookup: CDR1 MDHEN, CDR2 SYDVKM. The CDR3 consists of 13 residues. The V end was cut by 6 bases, the J end by 5 bases, with 10 bases between.

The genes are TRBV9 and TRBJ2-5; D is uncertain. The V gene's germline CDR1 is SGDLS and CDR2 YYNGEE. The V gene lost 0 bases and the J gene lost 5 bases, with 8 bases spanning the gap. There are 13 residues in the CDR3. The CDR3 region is CASSVAGLETQYF. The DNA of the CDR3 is TGTGCCAGCAGCGTAGCTGGTTTGGAGACCCAGTACTTC.

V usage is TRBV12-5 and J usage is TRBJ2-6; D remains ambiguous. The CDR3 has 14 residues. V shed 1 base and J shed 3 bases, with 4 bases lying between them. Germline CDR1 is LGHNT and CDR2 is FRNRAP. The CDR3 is CASGLDRGANVLTF. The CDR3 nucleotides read TGTGCTAGTGGTTTGGATCGTGGGGCCAACGTCCTGACTTTC.

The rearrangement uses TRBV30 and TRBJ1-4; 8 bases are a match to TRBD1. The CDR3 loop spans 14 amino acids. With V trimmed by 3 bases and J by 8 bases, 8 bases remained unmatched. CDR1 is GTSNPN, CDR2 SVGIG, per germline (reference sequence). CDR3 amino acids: CAWSPGGRNEKLFF. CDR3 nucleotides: TGTGCCTGGAGCCCAGGGGGCAGAAACGAAAAACTGTTTTTT.

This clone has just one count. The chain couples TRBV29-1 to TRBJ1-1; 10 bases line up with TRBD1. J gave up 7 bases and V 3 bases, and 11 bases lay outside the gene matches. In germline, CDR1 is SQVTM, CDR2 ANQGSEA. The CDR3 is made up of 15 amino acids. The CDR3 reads CSVEETGGLNGEAFF. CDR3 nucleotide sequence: TGCAGCGTTGAGGAGACAGGGGGCCTTAACGGTGAAGCTTTCTTT.

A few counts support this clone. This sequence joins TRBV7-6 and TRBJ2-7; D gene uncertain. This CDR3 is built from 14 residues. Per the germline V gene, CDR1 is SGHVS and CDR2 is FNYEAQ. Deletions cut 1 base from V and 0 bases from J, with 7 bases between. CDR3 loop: CASSLGHSSYEQYF. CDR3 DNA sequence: TGTGCCAGCAGCTTAGGACATAGCTCCTACGAGCAGTACTTC.

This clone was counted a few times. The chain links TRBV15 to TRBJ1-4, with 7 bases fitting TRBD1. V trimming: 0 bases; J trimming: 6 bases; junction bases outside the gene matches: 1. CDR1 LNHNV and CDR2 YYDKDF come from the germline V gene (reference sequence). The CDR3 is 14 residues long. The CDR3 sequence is CATSRDQGDEKLFF. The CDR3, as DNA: TGTGCCACCAGCAGAGACCAGGGGGATGAAAAACTGTTTTTT.

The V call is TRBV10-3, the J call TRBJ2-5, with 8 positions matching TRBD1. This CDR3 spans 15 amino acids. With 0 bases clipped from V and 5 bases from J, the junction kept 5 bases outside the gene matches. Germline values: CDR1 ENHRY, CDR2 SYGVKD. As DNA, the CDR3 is TGTGCCATCAGTGAGTCTGCAGGGGGCCGGGAGACCCAGTACTTC. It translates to CAISESAGGRETQYF.

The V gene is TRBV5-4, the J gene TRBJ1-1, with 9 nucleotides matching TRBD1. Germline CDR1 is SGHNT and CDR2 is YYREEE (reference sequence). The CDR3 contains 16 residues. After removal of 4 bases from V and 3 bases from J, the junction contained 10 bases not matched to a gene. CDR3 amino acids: CASSERGGTGYTEAFF. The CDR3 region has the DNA TGTGCCAGCAGCGAGAGGGGAGGGACAGGGTACACTGAAGCTTTCTTT.

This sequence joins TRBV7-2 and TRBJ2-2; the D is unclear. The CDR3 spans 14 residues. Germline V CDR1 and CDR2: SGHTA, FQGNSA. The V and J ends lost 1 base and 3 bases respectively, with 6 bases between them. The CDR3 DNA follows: TGTGCCAGCAGCTTAGAGGCGGACACCGGGGAGCTGTTTTTT. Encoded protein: CASSLEADTGELFF.

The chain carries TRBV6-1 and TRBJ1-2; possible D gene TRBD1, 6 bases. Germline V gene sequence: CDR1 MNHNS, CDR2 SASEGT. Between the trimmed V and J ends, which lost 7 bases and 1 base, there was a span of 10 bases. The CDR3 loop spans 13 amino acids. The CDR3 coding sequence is TGTGCCAGCACCCCGGACAGTAACTATGGCTACACCTTC. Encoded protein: CASTPDSNYGYTF.

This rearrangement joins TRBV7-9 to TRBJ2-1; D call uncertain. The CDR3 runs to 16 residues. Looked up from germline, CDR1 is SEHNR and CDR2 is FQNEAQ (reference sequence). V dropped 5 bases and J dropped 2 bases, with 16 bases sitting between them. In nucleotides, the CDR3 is TGTGCCAGCAGCCCTTCCATGTCCGTACCCTACAATGAGCAGTTCTTC. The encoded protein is CASSPSMSVPYNEQFF.

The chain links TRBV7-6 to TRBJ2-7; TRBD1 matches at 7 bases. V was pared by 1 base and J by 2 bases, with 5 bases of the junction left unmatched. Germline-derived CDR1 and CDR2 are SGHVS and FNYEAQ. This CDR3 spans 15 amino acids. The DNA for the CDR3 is TGTGCCAGCAGCTTAGAGGTAGGGGGCACCTACGAGCAGTACTTC. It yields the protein CASSLEVGGTYEQYF.

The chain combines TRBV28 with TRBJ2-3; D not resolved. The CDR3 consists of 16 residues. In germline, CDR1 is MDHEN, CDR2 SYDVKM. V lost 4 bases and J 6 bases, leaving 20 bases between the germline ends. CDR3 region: CASSSDLGVGSDTQYF. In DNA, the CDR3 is TGTGCCAGCAGTTCAGACTTGGGTGTGGGGTCGGATACGCAGTATTTT.

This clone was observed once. The CDR3 coding sequence is TGTGCCAGCAGCTCACAGAGCTCTGGGGCCAACGTCCTGACTTTC. It encodes CASSSQSSGANVLTF. The rearrangement links TRBV6-5 to TRBJ2-6, with unresolved D. The CDR3 spans 15 residues. Germline-derived CDR1 and CDR2 are MNHEY and SVGAGI. The germline V and J ends were trimmed by 6 bases and 0 bases, with 9 bases remaining between them.

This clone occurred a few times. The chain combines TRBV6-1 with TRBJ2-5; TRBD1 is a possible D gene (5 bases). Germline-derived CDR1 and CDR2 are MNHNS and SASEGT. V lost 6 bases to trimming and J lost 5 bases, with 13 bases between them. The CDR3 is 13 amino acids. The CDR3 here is CASSRTLEETQYF. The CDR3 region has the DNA TGTGCCAGCAGCCGGACACTGGAGGAGACCCAGTACTTC.

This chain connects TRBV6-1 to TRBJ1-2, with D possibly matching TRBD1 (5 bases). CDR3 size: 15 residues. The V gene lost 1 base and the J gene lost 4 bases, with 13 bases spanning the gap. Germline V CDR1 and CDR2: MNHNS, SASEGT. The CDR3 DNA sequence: TGTGCCAGCAGTGAAGATGGACACCCGGTCTATGGCTACACCTTC. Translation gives CASSEDGHPVYGYTF.

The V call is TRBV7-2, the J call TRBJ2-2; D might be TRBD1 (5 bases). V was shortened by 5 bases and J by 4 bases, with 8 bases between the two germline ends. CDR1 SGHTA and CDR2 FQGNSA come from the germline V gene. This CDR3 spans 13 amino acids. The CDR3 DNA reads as TGTGCCAGCAGCCCCCAGGGCACCGGGGAGCTGTTTTTT. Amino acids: CASSPQGTGELFF. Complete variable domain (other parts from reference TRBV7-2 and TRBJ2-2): GAGVSQSPSNKVTEKGKDVELRCDPISGHTALYWYRQSLGQGLEFLIYFQGNSAPDKSGLPSDRFSAERTGGSVSTLTIQRTQQEDSAVYLCASSPQGTGELFFGEGSRLTVL.

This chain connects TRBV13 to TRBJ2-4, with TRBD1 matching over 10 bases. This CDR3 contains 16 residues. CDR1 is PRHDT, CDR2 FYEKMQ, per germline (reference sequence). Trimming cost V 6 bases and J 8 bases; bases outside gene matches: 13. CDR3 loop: CASSYIRQGAGDIQYF. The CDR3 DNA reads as TGTGCCAGCAGTTACATCCGACAGGGGGCCGGGGACATTCAGTACTTC.

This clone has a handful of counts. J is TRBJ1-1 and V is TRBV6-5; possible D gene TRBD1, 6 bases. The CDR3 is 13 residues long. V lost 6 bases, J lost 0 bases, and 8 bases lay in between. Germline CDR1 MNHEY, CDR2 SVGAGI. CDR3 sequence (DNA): TGTGCCAGCAGCCGGACAGTGAACACTGAAGCTTTCTTT. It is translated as CASSRTVNTEAFF.

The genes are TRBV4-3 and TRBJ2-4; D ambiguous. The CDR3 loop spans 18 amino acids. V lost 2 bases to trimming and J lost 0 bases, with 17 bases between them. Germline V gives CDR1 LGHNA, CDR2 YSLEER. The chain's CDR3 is CASSQSPRGLLAKNIQYF. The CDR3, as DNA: TGCGCCAGCAGCCAAAGCCCCCGAGGCCTACTAGCCAAAAACATTCAGTACTTC.

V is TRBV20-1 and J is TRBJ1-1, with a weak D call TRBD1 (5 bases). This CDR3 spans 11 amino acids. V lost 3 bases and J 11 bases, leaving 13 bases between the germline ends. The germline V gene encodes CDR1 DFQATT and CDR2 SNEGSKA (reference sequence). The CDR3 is CSASGRAGAFF. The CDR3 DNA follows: TGCAGTGCTAGTGGTCGGGCAGGGGCTTTCTTT.

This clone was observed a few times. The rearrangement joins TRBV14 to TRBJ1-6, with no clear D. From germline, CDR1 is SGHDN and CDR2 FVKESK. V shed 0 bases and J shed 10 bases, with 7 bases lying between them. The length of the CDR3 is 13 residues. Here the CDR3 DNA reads TGTGCCAGCAGCCAAGATTTAGAGTCACCCCTCCACTTT. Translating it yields CASSQDLESPLHF.

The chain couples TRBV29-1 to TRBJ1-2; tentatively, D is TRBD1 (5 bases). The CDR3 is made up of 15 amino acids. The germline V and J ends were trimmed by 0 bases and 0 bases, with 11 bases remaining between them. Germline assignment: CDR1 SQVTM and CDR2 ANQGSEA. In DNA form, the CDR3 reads TGCAGCGTTGAAGACGACAGCAAAGCTAACTATGGCTACACCTTC. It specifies CSVEDDSKANYGYTF.

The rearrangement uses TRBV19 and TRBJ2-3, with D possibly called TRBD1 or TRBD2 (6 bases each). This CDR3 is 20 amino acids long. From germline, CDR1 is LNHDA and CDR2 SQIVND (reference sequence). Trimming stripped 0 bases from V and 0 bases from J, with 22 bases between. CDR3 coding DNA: TGTGCCAGTAGTATAGACCCCGTTGGAGGGGGTCGAGCTAGCACAGATACGCAGTATTTT. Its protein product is CASSIDPVGGGRASTDTQYF.

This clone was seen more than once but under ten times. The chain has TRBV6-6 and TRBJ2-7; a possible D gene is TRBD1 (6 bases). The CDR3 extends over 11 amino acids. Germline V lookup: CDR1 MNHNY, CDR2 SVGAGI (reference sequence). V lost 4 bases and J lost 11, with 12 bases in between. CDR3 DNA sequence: TGTGCCAGCAGTTCCGGACAGACAGAGTACTTC. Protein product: CASSSGQTEYF.

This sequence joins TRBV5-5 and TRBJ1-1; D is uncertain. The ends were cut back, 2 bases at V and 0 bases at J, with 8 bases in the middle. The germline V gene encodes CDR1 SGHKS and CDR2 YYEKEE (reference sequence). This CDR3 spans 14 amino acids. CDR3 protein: CASSFRLMNTEAFF. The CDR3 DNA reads TGTGCCAGCAGCTTCAGGCTAATGAACACTGAAGCTTTCTTT.